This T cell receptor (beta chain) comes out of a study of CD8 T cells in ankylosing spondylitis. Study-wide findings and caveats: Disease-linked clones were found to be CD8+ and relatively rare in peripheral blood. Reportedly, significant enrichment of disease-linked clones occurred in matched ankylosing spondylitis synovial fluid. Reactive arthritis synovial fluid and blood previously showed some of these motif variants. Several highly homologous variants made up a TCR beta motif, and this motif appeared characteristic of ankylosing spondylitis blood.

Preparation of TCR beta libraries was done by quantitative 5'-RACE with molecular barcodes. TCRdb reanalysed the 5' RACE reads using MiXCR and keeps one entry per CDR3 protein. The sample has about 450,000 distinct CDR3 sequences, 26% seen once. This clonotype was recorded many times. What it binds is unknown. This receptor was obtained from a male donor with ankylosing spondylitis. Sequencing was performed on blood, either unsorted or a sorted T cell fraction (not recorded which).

Written as DNA, the CDR3 is TGTGCCATCAGTGAGTCCAACCGGCCCTACGAGCAGTACTTC. Protein: CAISESNRPYEQYF. The chain employs TRBV10-3 and TRBJ2-7; D call uncertain. Trimming removed 0 bases from V and 2 bases from J, with 8 bases in between. The CDR3 totals 14 residues. Germline-derived CDR1 and CDR2 are ENHRY and SYGVKD.